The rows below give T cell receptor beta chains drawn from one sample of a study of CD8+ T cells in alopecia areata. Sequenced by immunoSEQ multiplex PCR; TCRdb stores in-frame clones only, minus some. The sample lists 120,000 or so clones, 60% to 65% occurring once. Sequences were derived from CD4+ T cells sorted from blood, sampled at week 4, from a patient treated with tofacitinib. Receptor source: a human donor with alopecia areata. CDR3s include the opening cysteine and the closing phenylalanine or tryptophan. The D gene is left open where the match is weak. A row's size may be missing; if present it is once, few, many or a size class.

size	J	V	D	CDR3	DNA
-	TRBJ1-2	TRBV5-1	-	CASSRGTVYGYTF	TGCGCCAGCAGCCGCGGGACCGTCTATGGCTACACCTTC
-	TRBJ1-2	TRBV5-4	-	CASSLDGFFGYTF	TGTGCCAGCAGCTTGGACGGGTTCTTCGGCTACACCTTC
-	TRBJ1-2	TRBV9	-	CASSVAGSWGYTF	TGTGCCAGCAGCGTAGCTGGGTCTTGGGGCTACACCTTC
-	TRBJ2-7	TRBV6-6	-	CASSYGGDSYEQYF	TGTGCCAGCAGTTACGGAGGGGACTCCTACGAGCAGTACTTC
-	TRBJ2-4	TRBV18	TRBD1	CASSPLTGEGAKNIQYF	TGTGCCAGCTCACCATTGACAGGGGAAGGTGCCAAAAACATTCAGTACTTC
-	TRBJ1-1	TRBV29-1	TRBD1	CSVWDRNTEAFF	TGCAGCGTGTGGGACAGGAACACTGAAGCTTTCTTT
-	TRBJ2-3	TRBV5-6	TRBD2	CASSPPTSGGTDTQYF	TGTGCCAGCAGCCCCCCGACTAGCGGGGGTACAGATACGCAGTATTTT
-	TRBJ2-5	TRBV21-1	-	CASSSSLRGQETQYF	TGTGCCAGCAGCTCGAGTCTTAGGGGCCAAGAGACCCAGTACTTC
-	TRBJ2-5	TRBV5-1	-	CASSTQDIETQYF	TGCGCCAGCAGCACCCAAGATATCGAGACCCAGTACTTC
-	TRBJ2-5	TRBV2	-	CASGGTLLTYYF	TGTGCCAGCGGGGGGACTCTCCTAACCTATTACTTC
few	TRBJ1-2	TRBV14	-	CASSQQFGYTF	TGTGCCAGCAGCCAACAGTTTGGCTACACCTTC
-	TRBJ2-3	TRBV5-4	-	CASSFTRTTDTQYF	TGTGCCAGCAGCTTTACAAGAACCACAGATACGCAGTATTTT
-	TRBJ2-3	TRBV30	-	CAWSASAWDTQYF	TGTGCCTGGAGTGCCTCTGCATGGGATACGCAGTATTTT
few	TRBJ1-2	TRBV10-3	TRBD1	CAIRGTGAYTF	TGTGCCATCAGAGGGACAGGGGCCTACACCTTC
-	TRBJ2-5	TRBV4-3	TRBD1	CASSQQQGETQYF	TGCGCCAGCAGCCAACAACAGGGGGAGACCCAGTACTTC
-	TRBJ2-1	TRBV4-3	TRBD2	CASSQSGLAGIHNEQFF	TGCGCCAGCAGCCAATCGGGACTAGCGGGGATACACAATGAGCAGTTCTTC
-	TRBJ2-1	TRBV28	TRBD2	CASSTFTSGRAYEQFF	TGTGCCAGCAGTACATTCACTAGCGGGAGGGCCTATGAGCAGTTCTTC
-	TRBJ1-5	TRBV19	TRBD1	CASSARTGGLSNQPQHF	TGTGCCAGTAGTGCCCGGACAGGGGGCTTGAGCAATCAGCCCCAGCATTTT
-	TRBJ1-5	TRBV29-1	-	CSVAGYRVWNQPQHF	TGCAGCGTTGCGGGGTACAGGGTATGGAATCAGCCCCAGCATTTT
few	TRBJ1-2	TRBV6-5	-	CASSRGDGYTF	TGTGCCAGCAGCCGGGGAGATGGCTACACCTTC
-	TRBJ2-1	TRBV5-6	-	CASSLASNEQFF	TGTGCCAGCAGCTTGGCCAGTAATGAGCAGTTCTTC
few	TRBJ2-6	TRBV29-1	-	CSVDQASGANVLTF	TGCAGCGTTGATCAAGCCTCTGGGGCCAACGTCCTGACTTTC